These 5 T cell receptor beta chains were sequenced from one sample in a study of shared clonotypes between healthy human individuals. Clones were read by immunoSEQ multiplex PCR, and TCRdb kept only the in-frame ones, dropping some. This sample has over a million clones; 75% to 85% occur once, and the top ten carry 0.6% to 0.75%. Sequencing was done on a sample of memory CD4+ T cells from PBMCs. Subset noted: CD45RA-negative fraction. Source of these receptors: a man aged 18 to 30 in good health. Some clones in this sample may be carry-over from other donors' samples.

The CDR3 nucleotides are TGCAGCCATGGCGGGGTAGCGGGAGGTCCAGAGACCCAGTACTTC. This sequence encodes CSHGGVAGGPETQYF. The chain joins TRBV29-1 to TRBJ2-5, with TRBD2 matching over 10 bases. Germline CDR1 SQVTM, CDR2 ANQGSEA. Trimming at V came to 8 bases and at J to 4 bases, leaving 13 bases not matched to a gene. The CDR3 has 15 amino acids.

The genes are TRBV7-9 and TRBJ2-3, with D possibly TRBD2 on 6 matching bases. This CDR3 spans 15 amino acids. Germline V lookup: CDR1 SEHNR, CDR2 FQNEAQ (reference sequence). The V and J ends lost 4 bases and 9 bases respectively, with 20 bases between them. CDR3 coding DNA: TGTGCCAGCAGCTCCCGGGACTCCAGCCCTGGCACGCAGTATTTT. Amino acids: CASSSRDSSPGTQYF.

As concerns this clone: Other DNA sequences in the sample encode the same CDR3. The chain links TRBV27 to TRBJ2-5, with D unclear. Per the germline V gene, CDR1 is MNHEY and CDR2 is SMNVEV (reference sequence). V lost 2 bases to trimming and J lost 5 bases, with 9 bases between them. The CDR3 runs to 13 residues. The CDR3 here is CASSLRRRETQYF. The CDR3 nucleotides read TGTGCCAGCAGTTTAAGGCGACGGGAGACCCAGTACTTC.

This chain connects TRBV11-1 to TRBJ2-5; D gene uncertain. The CDR3 runs to 14 residues. Germline values: CDR1 SGHAT, CDR2 FQDESV (reference sequence). Trimming took 2 bases from V and 2 from J, leaving 9 bases between them. The CDR3 coding sequence is TGTGCCAGCAGCTTAATGCACAGTCAAGAGACCCAGTACTTC. This sequence encodes CASSLMHSQETQYF.

The chain is built from TRBV18 and TRBJ1-1, with 7 bases that match TRBD1. The CDR3 has 12 amino acids. Germline V gives CDR1 KGHSH, CDR2 LQKENI. V gave up 5 bases and J gave up 6 bases; unmatched junction bases: 3. The CDR3 sequence: CASSSDRAEAFF. CDR3 nucleotide sequence: TGTGCCAGCTCATCCGACAGGGCTGAAGCTTTCTTT.